The rows below give T cell receptor beta chains drawn from one sample of a study of blood T cell repertoires in COVID-19. The method was immunoSEQ multiplex PCR; TCRdb's version includes in-frame clones alone and lacks a portion of them. The sample carries approximately 91,000 clones, around 72% recorded once. The specimen was peripheral blood. The source of these receptors is a man aged 65 to 85 with acute or convalescent COVID-19. CDR3s include the opening cysteine and the closing phenylalanine or tryptophan. The D gene is left open where the match is weak. Clone sizes are given selectively: once, few, many, or a class where the clone is expanded.

J gene,clone size,V gene,D gene,CDR3 protein,CDR3 DNA
TRBJ2-3,.,TRBV5-1,.,CASRQIESTDTQYF,TGCGCCAGCAGGCAAATCGAGAGCACAGATACGCAGTATTTT
TRBJ2-2,.,TRBV27,TRBD2,CASSRLAGPTGELFF,TGTGCCAGCAGCCGCCTAGCGGGCCCCACCGGGGAGCTGTTTTTT
TRBJ2-5,.,TRBV30,TRBD1,CAWSLQGVRRETQYF,TGTGCCTGGAGCCTACAGGGGGTTCGCCGAGAGACCCAGTACTTC
TRBJ2-5,few,TRBV24-1,.,CATSASGRETQYF,TGTGCCACCAGTGCCAGCGGGCGAGAGACCCAGTACTTC
TRBJ1-5,few,TRBV6-5,TRBD1,CASRTGGGQPQHF,TGTGCCAGCAGAACAGGGGGAGGTCAGCCCCAGCATTTT
TRBJ2-1,.,TRBV11-2,TRBD2,CASSLPGGRDEQFF,TGTGCCAGCAGCTTACCGGGAGGGAGGGATGAGCAGTTCTTC
TRBJ2-2,.,TRBV6-4,.,CASSEGLNTGELFF,TGTGCCAGCAGTGAGGGACTCAACACCGGGGAGCTGTTTTTT
TRBJ2-5,.,TRBV11-2,TRBD1,CASNGQVRETQYF,TGTGCCAGTAATGGACAGGTCAGGGAGACCCAGTACTTC
TRBJ1-5,.,TRBV10-3,.,CAISESDGQPQHF,TGTGCCATCAGTGAGTCCGACGGGCAGCCCCAGCATTTT
TRBJ2-7,.,TRBV15,TRBD2,CATSRDPGGAYEQYF,TGTGCCACCAGCAGAGACCCGGGAGGGGCCTACGAGCAGTACTTC
TRBJ2-1,once,TRBV9,TRBD1,CASTGTGGNEQFF,TGTGCCAGCACCGGGACAGGAGGCAATGAGCAGTTCTTC
TRBJ2-7,.,TRBV6-5,TRBD2,CASRRLAGTYEQYF,TGTGCCAGCAGGAGACTAGCGGGAACCTACGAGCAGTACTTC
TRBJ2-1,.,TRBV5-1,TRBD1,CASSSGGSGSYNEQFF,TGCGCCAGCAGCTCAGGGGGCTCGGGATCCTACAATGAGCAGTTCTTC
TRBJ1-2,.,TRBV14,.,CASSQDWGDYGYTF,TGTGCCAGCAGCCAAGATTGGGGCGACTATGGCTACACCTTC
TRBJ1-3,.,TRBV9,.,CASSVTGSSGNTIYF,TGTGCCAGCAGCGTAACGGGAAGCTCTGGAAACACCATATATTTT
TRBJ2-7,many,TRBV29-1,TRBD2,CSIRTSGKRRSSYEQYF,TGCAGCATCCGGACTAGCGGGAAAAGGAGGTCTTCCTACGAGCAGTACTTC
TRBJ2-5,.,TRBV3-1/TRBV3-2,TRBD1,CASSQTGTGISPVGKTQYF,TGTGCCAGCAGCCAAACCGGGACAGGGATTTCCCCGGTCGGAAAGACCCAGTACTTC
TRBJ1-2,.,TRBV30,.,CAWSPGADYGYTF,TGTGCCTGGAGTCCAGGGGCTGACTATGGCTACACCTTC
TRBJ2-7,.,TRBV3-1/TRBV3-2,TRBD1,CASSHWDRTYEQYF,TGTGCCAGCAGCCATTGGGACAGGACCTACGAGCAGTACTTC
TRBJ2-5,once,TRBV5-1,.,CASSATLASQETQYF,TGCGCCAGCAGCGCCACCCTAGCGAGCCAAGAGACCCAGTACTTC
TRBJ2-7,.,TRBV7-6,TRBD1,CASSWDRGSYEQYF,TGTGCCAGCAGCTGGGACAGGGGTTCCTACGAGCAGTACTTC
TRBJ2-7,.,TRBV3-1/TRBV3-2,TRBD1,CASSQEYRGRYEQYF,TGTGCCAGCAGCCAAGAATACAGGGGGAGGTACGAGCAGTACTTC
TRBJ2-3,.,TRBV3-1/TRBV3-2,TRBD2,CASSRLAVDTQYF,TGTGCCAGCAGCCGACTAGCAGTTGATACGCAGTATTTT
TRBJ2-1,few,TRBV5-1,TRBD2,CASVAGLDVDEQFF,TGCGCCAGCGTAGCGGGTCTTGACGTCGATGAGCAGTTCTTC
TRBJ2-7,.,TRBV30,.,CAWSGGQRFEQYF,TGTGCCTGGAGTGGAGGACAGAGGTTTGAGCAGTACTTC
TRBJ1-2,.,TRBV29-1,.,CSARQDPNYGYTF,TGCAGCGCCAGACAGGATCCTAACTATGGCTACACCTTC
TRBJ2-1,.,TRBV20-1,TRBD2,CSAGRRQFF,TGCAGTGCCGGGAGGCGACAGTTCTTC
TRBJ2-1,.,TRBV7-6,.,CASSLGGEQFF,TGTGCCAGCAGCCTCGGCGGGGAGCAGTTCTTC
TRBJ2-2,.,TRBV19,.,CASTGQGLAPRTGELFF,TGTGCCAGTACGGGGCAGGGGTTAGCTCCACGCACCGGGGAGCTGTTTTTT
TRBJ2-2,few,TRBV9,TRBD2,CASSVYGTSGSSGELFF,TGTGCCAGCAGCGTCTACGGGACTAGCGGGAGTTCCGGGGAGCTGTTTTTT
TRBJ1-4,.,TRBV3-1/TRBV3-2,TRBD1,CASSQAGRQGREKLFF,TGTGCCAGCAGCCAAGCTGGGAGACAGGGACGTGAAAAACTGTTTTTT
TRBJ2-1,.,TRBV12-5,TRBD1,CASGKDRAYSYNEQFF,TGTGCTAGTGGAAAAGACAGGGCTTACTCCTACAATGAGCAGTTCTTC
TRBJ2-5,.,TRBV7-2,TRBD2,CASSLIAGESETQYF,TGTGCCAGCAGTCTAATAGCGGGAGAGAGTGAGACCCAGTACTTC
TRBJ2-7,.,TRBV7-2,.,CASSLGGASSYEQYF,TGTGCCAGCAGCTTAGGCGGGGCTAGCTCCTACGAGCAGTACTTC
TRBJ2-3,once,TRBV9,.,CASSVEDTGTDTQYF,TGTGCCAGCAGCGTAGAGGACACCGGCACAGATACGCAGTATTTT
TRBJ1-2,.,TRBV7-2,TRBD1,CASSFGTAGGYTF,TGTGCCAGCAGCTTTGGGACAGCTGGTGGCTACACCTTC
TRBJ2-3,.,TRBV11-2,TRBD2,CASRPTSGTDTQYF,TGTGCCAGCAGACCCACTAGCGGGACAGATACGCAGTATTTT
TRBJ1-2,few,TRBV19,.,CASSILEQGGKGYTF,TGTGCCAGTAGTATATTGGAACAGGGTGGGAAGGGCTACACCTTC
TRBJ2-3,.,TRBV20-1,.,CSAPKGVTQYF,TGCAGTGCTCCAAAAGGGGTTACGCAGTATTTT
TRBJ2-2,.,TRBV2,.,CASRVAGELFF,TGTGCCAGCAGGGTAGCCGGGGAGCTGTTTTTT